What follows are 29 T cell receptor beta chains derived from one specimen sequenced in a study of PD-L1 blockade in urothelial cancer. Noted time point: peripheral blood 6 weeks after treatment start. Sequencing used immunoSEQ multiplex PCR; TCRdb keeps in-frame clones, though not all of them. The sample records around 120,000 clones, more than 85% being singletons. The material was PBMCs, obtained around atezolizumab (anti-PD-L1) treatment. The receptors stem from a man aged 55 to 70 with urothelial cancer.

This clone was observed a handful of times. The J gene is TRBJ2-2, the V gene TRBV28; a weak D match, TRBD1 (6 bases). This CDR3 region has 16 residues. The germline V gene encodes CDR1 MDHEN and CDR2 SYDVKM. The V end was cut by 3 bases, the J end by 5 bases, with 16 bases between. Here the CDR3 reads CASSFQGIAVTGELFF. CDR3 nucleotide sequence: TGTGCCAGCAGTTTCCAGGGGATTGCAGTGACCGGGGAGCTGTTTTTT.

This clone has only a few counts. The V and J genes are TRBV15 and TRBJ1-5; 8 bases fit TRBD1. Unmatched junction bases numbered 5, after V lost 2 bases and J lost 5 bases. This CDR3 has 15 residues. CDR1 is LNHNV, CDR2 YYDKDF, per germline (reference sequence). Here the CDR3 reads CATSRRGTGYQPQHF. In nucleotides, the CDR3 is TGTGCCACCAGCAGACGGGGGACAGGCTATCAGCCCCAGCATTTT.

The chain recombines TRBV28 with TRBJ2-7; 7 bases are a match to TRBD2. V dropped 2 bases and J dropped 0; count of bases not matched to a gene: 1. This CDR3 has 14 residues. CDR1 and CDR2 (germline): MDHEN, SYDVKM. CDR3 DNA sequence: TGTGCCAGCAGTTTAGCTAGCGGCTCCTACGAGCAGTACTTC. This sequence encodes CASSLASGSYEQYF. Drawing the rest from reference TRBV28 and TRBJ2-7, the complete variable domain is DVKVTQSSRYLVKRTGEKVFLECVQDMDHENMFWYRQDPGLGLRLIYFSYDVKMKEKGDIPEGYSVSREKKERFSLILESASTNQTSMYLCASSLASGSYEQYFGPGTRLTVT.

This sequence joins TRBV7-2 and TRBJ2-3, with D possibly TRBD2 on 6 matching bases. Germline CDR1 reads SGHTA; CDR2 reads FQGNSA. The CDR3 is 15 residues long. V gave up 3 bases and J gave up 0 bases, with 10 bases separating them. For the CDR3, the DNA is TGTGCCAGCAGCTTGGGGGGTGCTAGCACAGATACGCAGTATTTT. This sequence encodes CASSLGGASTDTQYF.

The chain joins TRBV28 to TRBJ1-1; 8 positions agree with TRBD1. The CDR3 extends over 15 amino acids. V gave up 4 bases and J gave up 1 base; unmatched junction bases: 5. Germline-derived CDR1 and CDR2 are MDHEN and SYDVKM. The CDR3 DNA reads TGTGCCAGCAGTTCCCAGGGGGCCGGGAACACTGAAGCTTTCTTT. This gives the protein CASSSQGAGNTEAFF.

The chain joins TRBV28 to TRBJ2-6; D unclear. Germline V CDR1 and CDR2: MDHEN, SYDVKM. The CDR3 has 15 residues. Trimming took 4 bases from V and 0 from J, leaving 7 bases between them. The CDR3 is CASSSPGSGANVLTF. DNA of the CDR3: TGTGCCAGCAGTTCCCCGGGCTCTGGGGCCAACGTCCTGACTTTC.

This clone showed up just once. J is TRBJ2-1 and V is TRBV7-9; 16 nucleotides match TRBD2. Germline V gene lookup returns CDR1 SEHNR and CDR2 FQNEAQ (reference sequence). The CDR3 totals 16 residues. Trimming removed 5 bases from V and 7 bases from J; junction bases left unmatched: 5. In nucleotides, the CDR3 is TGTGCCAGCAGCATGGGACTAGCGGGAGGGCGTAATGAGCAGTTCTTC. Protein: CASSMGLAGGRNEQFF.

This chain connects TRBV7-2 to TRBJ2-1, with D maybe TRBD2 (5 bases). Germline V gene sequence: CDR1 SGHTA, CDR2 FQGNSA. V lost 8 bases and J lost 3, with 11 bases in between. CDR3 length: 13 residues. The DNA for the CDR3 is TGTGCCAGCGACGAGGGATTCTACAATGAGCAGTTCTTC. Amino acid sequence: CASDEGFYNEQFF.

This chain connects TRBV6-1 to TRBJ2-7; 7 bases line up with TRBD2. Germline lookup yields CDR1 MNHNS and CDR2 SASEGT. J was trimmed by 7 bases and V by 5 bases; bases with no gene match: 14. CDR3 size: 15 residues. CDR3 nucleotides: TGTGCCAGCAGTCCCCGGACTAGTCCTGATATTGAGCAGTACTTC. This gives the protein CASSPRTSPDIEQYF.

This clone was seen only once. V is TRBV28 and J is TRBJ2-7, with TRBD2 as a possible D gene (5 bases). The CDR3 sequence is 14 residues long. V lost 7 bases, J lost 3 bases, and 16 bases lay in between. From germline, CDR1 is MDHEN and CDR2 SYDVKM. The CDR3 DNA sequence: TGTGCCAGCAAAGGAGTCGGACTTCTCTACGAGCAGTACTTC. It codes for CASKGVGLLYEQYF.

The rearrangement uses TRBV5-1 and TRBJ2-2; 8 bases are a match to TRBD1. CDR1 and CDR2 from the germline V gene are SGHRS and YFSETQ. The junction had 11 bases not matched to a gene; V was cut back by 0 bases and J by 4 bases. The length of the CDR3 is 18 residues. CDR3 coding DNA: TGCGCCAGCAGCTTGGTATCGCAAGACAGGGGATTCACCGGGGAGCTGTTTTTT. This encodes CASSLVSQDRGFTGELFF. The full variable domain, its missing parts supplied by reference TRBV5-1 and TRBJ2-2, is KAGVTQTPRYLIKTRGQQVTLSCSPISGHRSVSWYQQTPGQGLQFLFEYFSETQRNKGNFPGRFSGRQFSNSRSEMNVSTLELGDSALYLCASSLVSQDRGFTGELFFGEGSRLTVL.

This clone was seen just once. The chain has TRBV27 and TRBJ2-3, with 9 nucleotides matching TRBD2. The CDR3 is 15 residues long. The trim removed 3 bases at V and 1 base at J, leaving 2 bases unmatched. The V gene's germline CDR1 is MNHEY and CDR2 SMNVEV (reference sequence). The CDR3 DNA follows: TGTGCCAGCAGTTTCCGGACTAGCGGCACAGATACGCAGTATTTT. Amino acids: CASSFRTSGTDTQYF.

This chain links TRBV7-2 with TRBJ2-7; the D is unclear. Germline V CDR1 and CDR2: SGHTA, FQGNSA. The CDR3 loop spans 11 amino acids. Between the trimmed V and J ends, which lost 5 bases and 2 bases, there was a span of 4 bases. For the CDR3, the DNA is TGTGCCAGCAGCCCCGCCTACGAGCAGTACTTC. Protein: CASSPAYEQYF.

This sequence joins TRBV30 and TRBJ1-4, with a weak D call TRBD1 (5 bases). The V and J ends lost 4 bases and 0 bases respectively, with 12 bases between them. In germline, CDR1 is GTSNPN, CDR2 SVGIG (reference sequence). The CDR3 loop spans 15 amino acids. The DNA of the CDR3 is TGTGCCTGGACTACAGGAACTCCAACTAATGAAAAACTGTTTTTT. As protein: CAWTTGTPTNEKLFF.

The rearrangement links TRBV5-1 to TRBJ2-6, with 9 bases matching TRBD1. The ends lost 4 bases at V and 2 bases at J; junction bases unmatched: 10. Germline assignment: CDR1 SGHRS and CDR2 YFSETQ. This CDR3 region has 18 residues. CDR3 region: CASSTPGQGWTGANVLTF. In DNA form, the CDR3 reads TGCGCCAGCAGCACGCCGGGACAGGGTTGGACTGGGGCCAACGTCCTGACTTTC. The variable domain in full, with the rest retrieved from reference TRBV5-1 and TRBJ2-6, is KAGVTQTPRYLIKTRGQQVTLSCSPISGHRSVSWYQQTPGQGLQFLFEYFSETQRNKGNFPGRFSGRQFSNSRSEMNVSTLELGDSALYLCASSTPGQGWTGANVLTFGAGSRLTVL.

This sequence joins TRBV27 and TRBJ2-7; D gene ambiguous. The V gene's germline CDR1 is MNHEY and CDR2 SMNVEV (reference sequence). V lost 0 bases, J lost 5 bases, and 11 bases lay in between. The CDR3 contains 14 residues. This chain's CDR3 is CASSLSGRPHEQYF. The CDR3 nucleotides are TGTGCCAGCAGTTTATCTGGCAGGCCCCACGAGCAGTACTTC.

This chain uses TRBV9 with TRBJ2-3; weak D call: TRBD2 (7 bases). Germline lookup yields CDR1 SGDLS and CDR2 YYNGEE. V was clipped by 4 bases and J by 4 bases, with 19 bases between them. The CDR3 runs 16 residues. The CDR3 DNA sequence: TGTGCCAGCAGCCCTAGGGAGGGGGGGCCAGCAGATACGCAGTATTTT. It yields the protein CASSPREGGPADTQYF.

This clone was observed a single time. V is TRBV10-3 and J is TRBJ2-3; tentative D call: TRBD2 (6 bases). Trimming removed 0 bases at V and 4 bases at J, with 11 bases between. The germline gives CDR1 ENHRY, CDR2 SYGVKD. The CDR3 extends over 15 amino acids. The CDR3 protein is CAISESTGGADTQYF. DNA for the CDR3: TGTGCCATCAGTGAGTCGACGGGCGGGGCAGATACGCAGTATTTT.

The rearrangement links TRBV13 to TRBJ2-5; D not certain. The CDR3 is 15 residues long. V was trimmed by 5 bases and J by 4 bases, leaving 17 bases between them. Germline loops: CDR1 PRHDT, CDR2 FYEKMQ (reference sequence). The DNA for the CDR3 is TGTGCCAGCAGCCCCACCCTTGCAAGCCGAGAGACCCAGTACTTC. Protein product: CASSPTLASRETQYF.

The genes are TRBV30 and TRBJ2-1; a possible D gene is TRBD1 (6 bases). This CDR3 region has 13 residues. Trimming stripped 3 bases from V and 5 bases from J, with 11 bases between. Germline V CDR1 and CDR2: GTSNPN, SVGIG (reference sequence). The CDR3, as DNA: TGTGCCTGGAGAGGGGGAATTGACAATGAGCAGTTCTTC. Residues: CAWRGGIDNEQFF.

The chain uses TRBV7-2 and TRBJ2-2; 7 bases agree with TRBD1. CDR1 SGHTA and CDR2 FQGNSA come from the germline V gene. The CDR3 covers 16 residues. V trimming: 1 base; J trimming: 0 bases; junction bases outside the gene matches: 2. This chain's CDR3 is CASSLEGGANTGELFF. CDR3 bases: TGTGCCAGCAGCTTAGAAGGGGGCGCGAACACCGGGGAGCTGTTTTTT. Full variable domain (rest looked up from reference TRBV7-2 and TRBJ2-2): GAGVSQSPSNKVTEKGKDVELRCDPISGHTALYWYRQSLGQGLEFLIYFQGNSAPDKSGLPSDRFSAERTGGSVSTLTIQRTQQEDSAVYLCASSLEGGANTGELFFGEGSRLTVL.

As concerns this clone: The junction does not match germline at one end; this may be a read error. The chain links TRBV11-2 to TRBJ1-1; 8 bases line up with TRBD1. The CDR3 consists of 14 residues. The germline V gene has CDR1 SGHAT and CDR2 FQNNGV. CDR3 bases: TGTGCCAGCAGCTTACTTCTCGGACAGGGAGGTGAAATCTTT. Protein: CASSLLLGQGGEIF. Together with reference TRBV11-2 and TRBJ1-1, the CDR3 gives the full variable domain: EAGVAQSPRYKIIEKRQSVAFWCNPISGHATLYWYQQILGQGPKLLIQFQNNGVVDDSQLPKDRFSAERLKGVDSTLKIQPAKLEDSAVYLCASSLLLGQGGEIFGQGTRLTVV.

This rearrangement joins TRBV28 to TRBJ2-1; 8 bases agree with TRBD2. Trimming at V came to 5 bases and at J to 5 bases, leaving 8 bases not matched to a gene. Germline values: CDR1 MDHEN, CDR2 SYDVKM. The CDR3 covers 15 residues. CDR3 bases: TGTGCCAGCAGTCCCCGGGGGGGCTTCGACAATGAGCAGTTCTTC. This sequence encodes CASSPRGGFDNEQFF. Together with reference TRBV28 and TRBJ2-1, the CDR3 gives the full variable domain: DVKVTQSSRYLVKRTGEKVFLECVQDMDHENMFWYRQDPGLGLRLIYFSYDVKMKEKGDIPEGYSVSREKKERFSLILESASTNQTSMYLCASSPRGGFDNEQFFGPGTRLTVL.

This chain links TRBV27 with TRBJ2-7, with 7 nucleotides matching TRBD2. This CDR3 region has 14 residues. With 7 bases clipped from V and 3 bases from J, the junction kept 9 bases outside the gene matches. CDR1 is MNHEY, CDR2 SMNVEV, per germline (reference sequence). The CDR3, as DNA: TGTGCCAGCACCCTTACCGGGGGGAACTACGAGCAGTACTTC. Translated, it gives CASTLTGGNYEQYF.

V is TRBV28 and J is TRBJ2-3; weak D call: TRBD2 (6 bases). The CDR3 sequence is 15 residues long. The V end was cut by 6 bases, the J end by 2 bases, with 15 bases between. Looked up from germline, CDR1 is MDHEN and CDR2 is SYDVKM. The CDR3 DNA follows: TGTGCCAGCAGGCGCCACGGGGGAAACACAGATACGCAGTATTTT. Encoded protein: CASRRHGGNTDTQYF.

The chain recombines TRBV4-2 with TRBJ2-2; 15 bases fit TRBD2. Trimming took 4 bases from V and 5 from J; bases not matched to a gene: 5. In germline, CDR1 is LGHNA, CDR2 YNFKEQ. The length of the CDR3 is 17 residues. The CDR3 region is CASSRTSGGVSTGELFF. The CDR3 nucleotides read TGTGCCAGCAGCCGGACTAGCGGGGGGGTATCGACCGGGGAGCTGTTTTTT.

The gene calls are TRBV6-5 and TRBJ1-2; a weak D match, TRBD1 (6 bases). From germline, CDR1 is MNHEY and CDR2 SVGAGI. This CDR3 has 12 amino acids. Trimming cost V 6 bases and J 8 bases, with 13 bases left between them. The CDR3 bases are TGTGCCAGCAGACGGGACACCCGGGGCTACACCTTC. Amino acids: CASRRDTRGYTF.

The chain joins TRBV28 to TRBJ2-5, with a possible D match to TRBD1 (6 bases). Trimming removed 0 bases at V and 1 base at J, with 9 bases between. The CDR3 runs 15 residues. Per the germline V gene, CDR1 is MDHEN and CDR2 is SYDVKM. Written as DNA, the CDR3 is TGTGCCAGCAGTTTATGGGGGGCTGCCCAAGAGACCCAGTACTTC. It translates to CASSLWGAAQETQYF.

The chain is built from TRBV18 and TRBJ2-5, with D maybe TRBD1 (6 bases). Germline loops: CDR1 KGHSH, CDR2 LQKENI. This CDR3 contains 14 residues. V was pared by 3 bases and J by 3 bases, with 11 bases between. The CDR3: CASSPLQGKETQYF. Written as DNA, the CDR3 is TGTGCCAGCTCACCTTTACAGGGAAAAGAGACCCAGTACTTC.